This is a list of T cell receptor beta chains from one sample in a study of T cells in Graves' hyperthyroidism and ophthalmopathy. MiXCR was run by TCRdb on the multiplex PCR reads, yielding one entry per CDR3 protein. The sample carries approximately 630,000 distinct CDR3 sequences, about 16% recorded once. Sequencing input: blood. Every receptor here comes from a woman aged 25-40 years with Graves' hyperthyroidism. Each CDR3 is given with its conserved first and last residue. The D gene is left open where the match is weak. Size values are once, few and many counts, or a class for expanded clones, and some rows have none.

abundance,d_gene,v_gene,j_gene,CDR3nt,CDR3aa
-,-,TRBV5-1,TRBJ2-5,TGCGCCAGCAGCTTCGGACCAACCGAGCCAGAGACCCAGTACTTC,CASSFGPTEPETQYF
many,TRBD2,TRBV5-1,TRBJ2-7,TGCGCCAGCAGCTTGGGGGGGACTACCTCCTACGAGCAGTACTTC,CASSLGGTTSYEQYF
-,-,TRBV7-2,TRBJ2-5,TGTGCCAGCAGCCCTAGACAGACCCAAGAGACCCAGTACTTC,CASSPRQTQETQYF
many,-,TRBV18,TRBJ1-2,TGTGCCAGCTCACCACTTGGACTGGCTGGCTACACCTTC,CASSPLGLAGYTF
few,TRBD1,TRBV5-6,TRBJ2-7,TGTGCCAGCCAGACAGGGATCCACCAGCAGTACTTC,CASQTGIHQQYF
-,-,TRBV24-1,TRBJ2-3,TGTGCCACCAGATCAGGCACAGATACGCAGTATTTT,CATRSGTDTQYF
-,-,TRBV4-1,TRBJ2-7,TGCGCCAGCAGCCAAGAGTTCAGGTCCTACTACGAGCAGTACTTC,CASSQEFRSYYEQYF
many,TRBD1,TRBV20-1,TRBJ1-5,TGCAGTGCCAGGACAGGGGACGGCAATCAGCCCCAGCATTTT,CSARTGDGNQPQHF
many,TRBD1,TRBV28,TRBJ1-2,TGTGCCAGCAGTCTGGACAGGGGGGCCTATGGCTACACCTTC,CASSLDRGAYGYTF
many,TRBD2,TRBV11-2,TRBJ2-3,TGTGCCAGCAGCCTGTTACGGACTAGCGGGCTCACAGATACGCAGTATTTT,CASSLLRTSGLTDTQYF
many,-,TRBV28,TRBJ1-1,TGTGCCATCGCAGGGTGGTCCAACACTGAAGCTTTCTTT,CAIAGWSNTEAFF
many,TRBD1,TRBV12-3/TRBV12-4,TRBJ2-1,TGTGCCAGCAGTACCGGGACAGGTGATGAGCAGTTCTTC,CASSTGTGDEQFF
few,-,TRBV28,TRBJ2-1,TGTGCCAGCAGTTTGCTGTCCTTCTCGAGCTCCTACAATGAGCAGTTCTTC,CASSLLSFSSSYNEQFF
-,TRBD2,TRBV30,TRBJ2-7,TGTGCCCGGGGACTAGCGGGAGCCGGAGGCGACGAGCAGTACTTC,CARGLAGAGGDEQYF
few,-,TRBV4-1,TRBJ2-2,TGCGCCAGCAGCCAAGTAATTAGGAGACTGCCGAACACCGGGGAGCTGTTTTTT,CASSQVIRRLPNTGELFF
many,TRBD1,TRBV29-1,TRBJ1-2,TGCAGCGTTGACCGGGACAGGGGACGGGATGGCTACACCTTC,CSVDRDRGRDGYTF
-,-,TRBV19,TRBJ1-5,TGTGCCAGTACCGACGGACGTCTAAGTCAGCCCCAGCATTTT,CASTDGRLSQPQHF